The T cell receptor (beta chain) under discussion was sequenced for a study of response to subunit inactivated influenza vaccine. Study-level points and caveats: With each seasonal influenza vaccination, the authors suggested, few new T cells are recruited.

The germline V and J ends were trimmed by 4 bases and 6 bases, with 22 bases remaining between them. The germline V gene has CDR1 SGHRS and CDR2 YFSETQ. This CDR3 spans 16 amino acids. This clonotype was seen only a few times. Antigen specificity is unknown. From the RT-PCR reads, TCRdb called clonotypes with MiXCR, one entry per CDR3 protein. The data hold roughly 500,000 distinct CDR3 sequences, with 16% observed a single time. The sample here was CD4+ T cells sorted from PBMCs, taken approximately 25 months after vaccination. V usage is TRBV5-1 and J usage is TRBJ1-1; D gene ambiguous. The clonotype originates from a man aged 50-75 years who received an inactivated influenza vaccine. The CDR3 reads CASSGTGPPVTPEAFF. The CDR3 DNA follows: TGCGCCAGCAGCGGCACCGGGCCCCCGGTGACCCCTGAAGCTTTCTTT.